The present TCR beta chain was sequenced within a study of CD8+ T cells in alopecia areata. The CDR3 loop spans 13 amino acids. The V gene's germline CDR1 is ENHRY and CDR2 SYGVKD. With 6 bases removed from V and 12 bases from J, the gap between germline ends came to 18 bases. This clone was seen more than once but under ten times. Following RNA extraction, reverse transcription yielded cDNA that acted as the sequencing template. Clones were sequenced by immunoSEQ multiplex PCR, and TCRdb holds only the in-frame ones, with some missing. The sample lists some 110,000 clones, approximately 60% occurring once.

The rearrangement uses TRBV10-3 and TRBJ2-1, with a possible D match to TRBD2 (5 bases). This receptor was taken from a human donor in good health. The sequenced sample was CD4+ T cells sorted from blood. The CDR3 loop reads CAIRAPQRRRQFF. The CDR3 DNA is TGTGCCATCAGAGCCCCCCAGAGGAGGAGGCAGTTCTTC.